The 31 T cell receptor beta chains reported below all come from one sample, sequenced in a study of tumor-infiltrating lymphocytes in primary liver carcinoma. The researchers obtained blood RNA from unsorted whole blood and also extracted germline DNA. Constant-region priming of around 500 ng total RNA yielded TCR beta cDNA. Libraries for TCR beta were built through three nested multiplex PCR rounds, which together made up a slightly modified ARM-PCR procedure. Rounds one and two of PCR, each of 10 cycles, were primed with TRBV1-TRBV30 forward primers and a C-beta reverse primer. TCRdb itself ran the multiplex PCR reads through MiXCR, one entry per CDR3 protein. The sample carries fewer than 350,000 distinct CDR3 sequences, 65% recorded once. The source material was peripheral blood. The receptors shown here come from a man between 35 and 55 years old with primary liver carcinoma and hepatitis B virus infection.

Turning to this clonotype: Just one base apart from a much larger clone, this may be a read error. The rearrangement links TRBV4-2 to TRBJ1-4; D may be TRBD1 (6 bases). There are 15 residues in the CDR3. In germline, CDR1 is LGHNA, CDR2 YNFKEQ. CDR3: CANSQEGGSDEKLFF. As DNA, the CDR3 is TGTGCCAACAGCCAAGAGGGGGGCAGCGATGAAAAACTGTTTTTT.

This chain connects TRBV11-2 to TRBJ2-7; 9 nucleotides match TRBD2. V trimming: 4 bases; J trimming: 7 bases; junction bases outside the gene matches: 8. This CDR3 contains 14 residues. Germline lookup yields CDR1 SGHAT and CDR2 FQNNGV. The CDR3 sequence: CASSSLAGSSEQYF. The CDR3 coding sequence is TGTGCCAGCAGCTCCCTAGCGGGATCATCTGAGCAGTACTTC.

This clonotype was seen at least ten times. The chain has TRBV12-3 or TRBV12-4 and TRBJ2-7, with 7 positions matching TRBD2. Unmatched junction bases numbered 5, after V lost 3 bases and J lost 3 bases. This CDR3 spans 14 amino acids. This chain's CDR3 is CASSFGGGGYEQYF. CDR3 sequence (DNA): TGTGCCAGCAGTTTTGGAGGCGGGGGCTACGAGCAGTACTTC.

In this sample, this clonotype turned up a few times. The chain recombines TRBV5-1 with TRBJ2-7; 8 bases line up with TRBD1. V lost 3 bases, J lost 1 base, and 3 bases stayed unmatched. The CDR3 is made up of 14 amino acids. Germline V gene lookup returns CDR1 SGHRS and CDR2 YFSETQ. The CDR3 reads CASSSGQASYEQYF. The CDR3 DNA reads TGCGCCAGCAGCTCGGGACAGGCGTCCTACGAGCAGTACTTC. Supplemented by reference TRBV5-1 and TRBJ2-7, the full variable domain reads KAGVTQTPRYLIKTRGQQVTLSCSPISGHRSVSWYQQTPGQGLQFLFEYFSETQRNKGNFPGRFSGRQFSNSRSEMNVSTLELGDSALYLCASSSGQASYEQYFGPGTRLTVT.

A remark on this clonotype: The CDR3 end shows no conserved phenylalanine or tryptophan, and so a read error is likely. The chain is built from TRBV5-1 and TRBJ2-7; D remains unclear. Germline loops: CDR1 SGHRS, CDR2 YFSETQ. The CDR3 has 15 amino acids. Trimming took 2 bases from V and 3 from J, leaving 15 bases between them. The CDR3 protein is CASSFGLRTVYEQYI. Here the CDR3 DNA reads TGCGCCAGCAGCTTCGGCCTTCGCACCGTCTACGAGCAGTACATC.

This clonotype is medium-sized (0.01 to 0.1%) by share. The chain combines TRBV6-6 with TRBJ1-6; D is ambiguous. The CDR3 is made up of 11 amino acids. Trimming took off 10 bases at V and 10 bases at J, with 11 bases between the two ends. From germline, CDR1 is MNHNY and CDR2 SVGAGI (reference sequence). The CDR3 DNA sequence: TGTGCCACGGGTGATTACTCACCCCTCCACTTT. It specifies CATGDYSPLHF.

The J gene is TRBJ2-1, the V gene TRBV6-1; tentative D call: TRBD1 (6 bases). The V end lost 7 bases, the J end lost 2 bases, and 18 bases lay between the germline ends. The CDR3 loop spans 16 amino acids. Germline V CDR1 and CDR2: MNHNS, SASEGT. CDR3 protein: CASKVKNRDTYNEQFF. In nucleotides, the CDR3 is TGTGCCAGCAAAGTCAAGAACCGGGACACCTACAATGAGCAGTTCTTC.

Comments on this clonotype: Relative to the germline gene, one junction end is altered; a read error may explain this. The rearrangement uses TRBV10-3 and TRBJ2-7; 8 bases fit TRBD2. This CDR3 region has 13 residues. Looked up from germline, CDR1 is ENHRY and CDR2 is SYGVKD. CDR3 amino acids: CTISGTSSYEQYF. The CDR3 nucleotides are TGTACCATCAGTGGGACTAGTTCCTACGAGCAGTACTTC.

V usage is TRBV30 and J usage is TRBJ1-5; tentative D call: TRBD1 (6 bases). CDR1 and CDR2 (germline): GTSNPN, SVGIG (reference sequence). V dropped 0 bases and J dropped 0 bases, with 18 bases sitting between them. The CDR3 covers 18 residues. This chain's CDR3 is CAWSVRPRTEFSNQPQHF. CDR3 coding DNA: TGTGCCTGGAGTGTACGACCCCGGACAGAATTTAGCAATCAGCCCCAGCATTTT.

Notes on this clonotype: Likely a read error: the CDR3 ends without its conserved phenylalanine or tryptophan. J is TRBJ1-1 and V is TRBV6-1; TRBD1 aligns across 10 bases. The CDR3 has 14 residues. Germline V gene lookup returns CDR1 MNHNS and CDR2 SASEGT. Written as DNA, the CDR3 is TGTGCTAGCAGTCGACGGGACAGGGGAACTGAAGCTTTCGTT. It yields the protein CASSRRDRGTEAFV.

This clonotype appeared once. Mismatch with germline at one junction end may stem from a read error. The rearrangement uses TRBV4-3 and TRBJ1-1; no definite D call. CDR1 is LGHNA, CDR2 YSLEER, per germline. There are 15 residues in the CDR3. For the CDR3, the DNA is TGCGCCAGCAGCCAAGATTGGAGAGAGAACACTGAAACTTTCTTT. Amino acid sequence: CASSQDWRENTETFF.

Concerning this clonotype: A much bigger clone sits one base away, suggesting this may be a read error. The V gene is TRBV4-3, the J gene TRBJ2-7; D unclear. The CDR3 contains 14 residues. Germline CDR1 LGHNA, CDR2 YSLEER. In DNA form, the CDR3 reads TGCGCCGGCAGCCAAGATGAGTTCTCCTACGAGCAGTACTTC. Amino acids: CAGSQDEFSYEQYF.

A note on this clonotype: With a much larger clone just one base away, this may be a read error. J is TRBJ1-5 and V is TRBV4-1, with D perhaps TRBD1 (5 bases). The CDR3 is made up of 15 amino acids. The V gene's germline CDR1 is MGHRA and CDR2 YSYEKL. CDR3 protein: CASSQGPSGNQPRHF. The DNA of the CDR3 is TGCGCCAGCAGCCAGGGGCCGTCGGGCAATCAGCCCCGGCATTTT.

A note on this clonotype: An end of the junction differs from the germline gene, which may be a read error. In DNA, the CDR3 is TGCGCTAGCAATGAGGGGGGCGGCGAGCAGTACTTC. It codes for CASNEGGGEQYF. The gene calls are TRBV10-1 and TRBJ2-7, with D perhaps matching TRBD1 or TRBD2 (6 bases each). Germline V gene sequence: CDR1 WNHNN, CDR2 SYGVQD (reference sequence). This CDR3 is 12 amino acids long.

This clonotype was counted a single time. V and J are TRBV15 and TRBJ2-1; D is possibly TRBD1 (7 bases). The germline V and J ends were trimmed by 1 base and 10 bases, with 14 bases remaining between them. The germline V gene has CDR1 LNHNV and CDR2 YYDKDF (reference sequence). This CDR3 is built from 14 residues. In nucleotides, the CDR3 is TGTGCCACCAGCAGAGGCCAGGGGGGACGGGAGCAGTTCTTC. It specifies CATSRGQGGREQFF.

The CDR3, as DNA: TGTGCCAGCAGTCTTGAGGTCTACGAGCAGTACTTC. This gives the protein CASSLEVYEQYF. The rearrangement joins TRBV28 to TRBJ2-7, with unresolved D. Trimming stripped 5 bases from V and 3 bases from J, with 8 bases between. Germline CDR1 MDHEN, CDR2 SYDVKM. The CDR3 runs 12 residues.

This clonotype was detected only a few times. This chain connects TRBV10-3 to TRBJ2-7; D not certain. Germline V gene lookup returns CDR1 ENHRY and CDR2 SYGVKD. The CDR3 is 14 residues long. V dropped 0 bases and J dropped 3 bases, with 9 bases sitting between them. In DNA form, the CDR3 reads TGTGCCATCAGTGAGTCGATGCAGGTCTACGAGCAGTACTTC. Protein sequence: CAISESMQVYEQYF.

Remarks on this clonotype: The junction departs from germline at one end; a sequencing error may be responsible. The chain combines TRBV7-9 with TRBJ1-1; D ambiguous. CDR1 is SEHNR and CDR2 is FQNEAQ in the germline V gene (reference sequence). The CDR3 extends over 14 amino acids. CDR3 in DNA: TGTGCCAACAGCTCCAGCAATTCGAACACTGAAGCTTTCTTT. Translated, it gives CANSSSNSNTEAFF.

The sample holds many counts of this clonotype. The chain employs TRBV6-1 and TRBJ2-3, with 9 bases fitting TRBD1. From germline, CDR1 is MNHNS and CDR2 SASEGT. With 4 bases clipped from V and 0 bases from J, the junction kept 5 bases outside the gene matches. The CDR3 is 16 residues long. CDR3: CASSGRDRASTDTQYF. DNA of the CDR3: TGTGCCAGCAGTGGCCGGGACAGGGCTAGCACAGATACGCAGTATTTT.

Details on this clonotype: A much larger clone differs by one base, so this may be a read error. The chain combines TRBV6-5 with TRBJ1-5; possibly TRBD1 for D (6 bases). This CDR3 comprises 14 residues. Germline V CDR1 and CDR2: MNHEY, SVGAGI. The CDR3 region is CASSYLGGNQSQHF. Here the CDR3 DNA reads TGTGCCAGCAGTTACTTAGGGGGGAATCAGTCCCAGCATTTT.

This clonotype showed up just once. Here the CDR3 omits its conserved ending phenylalanine or tryptophan, so a read error is the likely source. V gene TRBV11-1 combines with J gene TRBJ2-7, with 7 bases fitting TRBD1. The germline V gene encodes CDR1 SGHAT and CDR2 FQDESV (reference sequence). V trimming: 3 bases; J trimming: 2 bases; junction bases outside the gene matches: 7. The CDR3 has 15 amino acids. The CDR3, as DNA: TGTGCCAGCAGCTTTGCCGGGACAGAGGCCTACGAGCAGTACTTA. Its translation: CASSFAGTEAYEQYL.

Only a few counts were recorded for this clonotype. V and J are TRBV24-1 and TRBJ2-5; D possibly corresponds to TRBD2 (6 bases). This CDR3 is built from 15 residues. Germline V CDR1 and CDR2: KGHDR, SFDVKD. V was trimmed by 4 bases and J by 1 base, leaving 12 bases between them. The chain's CDR3 is CATSDPRDFQETQYF. The CDR3 nucleotides are TGTGCCACCAGTGACCCACGGGACTTCCAAGAGACCCAGTACTTC.

This clonotype has just one count. Likely a read error: the CDR3 ends without its conserved phenylalanine or tryptophan. CDR3 in DNA: TGTGCCAGCATCCCCGTCGGGCTAGTCTCAGAGACCCAGTACATC. This gives the protein CASIPVGLVSETQYI. The V and J genes are TRBV11-2 and TRBJ2-5, with D unclear. The germline V gene has CDR1 SGHAT and CDR2 FQNNGV. CDR3 size: 15 residues. Trimming took off 7 bases at V and 4 bases at J, with 19 bases between the two ends.

In the case of this clonotype: This clone may be a read error of a much larger clone one base away. The final CDR3 position lacks the conserved phenylalanine or tryptophan, pointing to a likely read error. This chain uses TRBV6-1 with TRBJ1-2, with D maybe TRBD1 (6 bases). Germline values: CDR1 MNHNS, CDR2 SASEGT. The ends were cut back, 5 bases at V and 2 bases at J, with 12 bases in the middle. The CDR3 has 14 amino acids. CDR3 bases: TGTGCCAGCAGTTCACAGGGTCCCAACTATGGCTACACCCTC. Its translation is CASSSQGPNYGYTL.

The chain carries TRBV30 and TRBJ1-1; perhaps TRBD1 as D (5 bases). V shed 4 bases and J shed 7 bases, with 19 bases lying between them. This CDR3 comprises 14 residues. CDR1 and CDR2 from the germline V gene are GTSNPN and SVGIG (reference sequence). CDR3 residues: CAWISLGRISEAFF. The CDR3 DNA is TGTGCCTGGATTTCTCTGGGGCGGATCAGTGAAGCTTTCTTT.

This clonotype was seen a single time. Relative to the germline gene, one junction end is altered; a read error may explain this. The rearrangement joins TRBV12-3 or TRBV12-4 to TRBJ2-3, with 8 bases aligning to TRBD2. The CDR3 extends over 17 amino acids. The CDR3 here is CANSLARLGTRPDTRYF. CDR3 DNA: TGTGCCAACAGTTTAGCGAGGCTCGGGACTAGGCCAGATACGCGGTATTTT.

The gene calls are TRBV19 and TRBJ1-5; possibly TRBD1 for D (5 bases). The CDR3 spans 15 residues. Trimming removed 4 bases from V and 7 bases from J, with 17 bases in between. The germline gives CDR1 LNHDA, CDR2 SQIVND (reference sequence). CDR3 amino acids: CASSTGAGGAQPQHF. The CDR3 DNA follows: TGTGCCAGTAGTACTGGGGCAGGAGGCGCACAGCCCCAGCATTTT.

The table lists this clonotype with many counts. The chain employs TRBV29-1 and TRBJ2-1, with 7 bases fitting TRBD2. Trimming cost V 4 bases and J 13 bases; bases outside gene matches: 7. There are 11 residues in the CDR3. Germline V gene sequence: CDR1 SQVTM, CDR2 ANQGSEA. For the CDR3, the DNA is TGCAGCGTTGTCGCGGGAGTGGGACAGTTCTTC. Its protein product is CSVVAGVGQFF.

The sample holds one count of this clonotype. The chain is built from TRBV5-5 and TRBJ2-7; a weak D match, TRBD2 (7 bases). The germline V gene has CDR1 SGHKS and CDR2 YYEKEE (reference sequence). The CDR3 runs to 14 residues. Between the trimmed V and J ends, which lost 4 bases and 8 bases, there was a span of 19 bases. The CDR3 sequence: CASSVTRGAYKQYF. The CDR3 nucleotides are TGTGCCAGCAGCGTGACCCGGGGGGCATACAAGCAGTACTTC.

This chain links TRBV25-1 with TRBJ1-2, with a weak D call TRBD1 (5 bases). Germline V gives CDR1 MGHDK, CDR2 SYGVNS. This CDR3 comprises 15 residues. V lost 3 bases and J 4 bases, leaving 15 bases between the germline ends. CDR3 DNA: TGTGCCAGCAGTGATGGGGTTAACGGGGGCTATGGCTACACCTTC. Translating it yields CASSDGVNGGYGYTF.

Points on this clonotype: A read error may explain this, as a much larger clone is one base away. This chain links TRBV29-1 with TRBJ2-1, with D possibly matching TRBD2 (5 bases). Trimming cost V 7 bases and J 9 bases, with 16 bases left between them. Germline CDR1 SQVTM, CDR2 ANQGSEA. This CDR3 spans 12 amino acids. As DNA, the CDR3 is TGCAGCGCTGAGAGAGGGCCGTTTGAGCAGTTCTTC. Amino acids: CSAERGPFEQFF.